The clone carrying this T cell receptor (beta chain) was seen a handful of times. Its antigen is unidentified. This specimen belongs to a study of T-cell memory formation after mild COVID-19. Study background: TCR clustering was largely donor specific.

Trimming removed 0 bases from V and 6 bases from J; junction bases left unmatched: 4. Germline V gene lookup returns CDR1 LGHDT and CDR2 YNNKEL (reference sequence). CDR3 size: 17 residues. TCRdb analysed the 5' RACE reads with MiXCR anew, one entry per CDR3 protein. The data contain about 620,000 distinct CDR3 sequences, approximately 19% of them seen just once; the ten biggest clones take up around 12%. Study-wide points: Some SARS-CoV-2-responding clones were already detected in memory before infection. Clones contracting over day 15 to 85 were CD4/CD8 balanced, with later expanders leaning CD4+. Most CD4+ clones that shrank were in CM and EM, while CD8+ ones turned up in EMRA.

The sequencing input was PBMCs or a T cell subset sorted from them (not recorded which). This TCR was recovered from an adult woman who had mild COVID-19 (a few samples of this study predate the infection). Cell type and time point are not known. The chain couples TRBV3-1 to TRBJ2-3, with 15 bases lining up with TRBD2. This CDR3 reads CASSQERGTSGRDTQYF. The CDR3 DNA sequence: TGTGCCAGCAGCCAAGAGCGCGGGACTAGCGGGAGGGATACGCAGTATTTT.